Given below is one TCR beta chain in context. Antigen unknown. This record comes from a study of immune cell composition in non-small cell lung cancer. Profiling relied on immunoSEQ multiplex PCR, and the TCRdb table lists in-frame clones only, not all of them. The table has roughly 3,500 clones, more than 60% seen once. Study-wide results and limits: Around 80% of squamous and 30% to 40% of adenocarcinoma cases had tumour-associated clones >0.5%. Dominant in vivo tumour-associated clones were not shown to share tumour-reactive sequences. Top 10 clone scores and clonality were higher in squamous than adenocarcinoma.

Material: lung tumor tissue. The clonotype originates from a human donor with non-small cell lung cancer.

The CDR3 bases are TGTGCCAGCAGCTCACCAGGACAGGGTTCCACTGAAGCTTTCTTT. This translates into CASSSPGQGSTEAFF. This chain uses TRBV7-9 with TRBJ1-1; 8 bases match TRBD1. CDR1 is SEHNR and CDR2 is FQNEAQ in the germline V gene (reference sequence). The CDR3 is 15 amino acids. V dropped 4 bases and J dropped 4; count of bases not matched to a gene: 8.